Sequencing of this T cell receptor beta chain was carried out in a study of post-analysis software for immune sequencing data (dated by TCRdb to 2015 to 2017). As for the study more broadly: Relapsing-remitting, secondary progressive and progressive-relapsing multiple sclerosis were recorded as disease courses, and subtype annotation was lacking for some patients. A subset of samples was prepared in parallel using single-end sample barcoding, then pooled and co-amplified after Illumina adapter ligation. Patient repertoires were compared against about a dozen previously published healthy control repertoires from donors aged 6 to 25 years.

General study outcomes and caveats: The multiple sclerosis patient group was slightly younger than the control group. Direct clustering with F measure showed strong co-clustering of samples prepared in the same batch, prompting a batch-effect correction. Normalized Chao1 diversity was significantly lower in multiple sclerosis patients than controls, suggesting substantial peripheral T-cell clonal expansion.

A word on this clonotype: The target of this receptor is not known. One base away there is no much larger clone; base qualities are not given.

Preparation of the library involved PCR. The run used an Illumina HiSeq 2500. To reduce PCR and sequencing biases, unique molecular identifiers were incorporated into the TCR beta cDNA libraries. Some 500,000 cDNA molecules were obtained for every 1 to 10 million input T cells, so each molecule roughly corresponded to one T cell. Patient libraries were prepared and sequenced with the same protocol used for the earlier healthy control dataset. Samples belonging to the same batch were prepared together, multiplexed and sequenced on a shared HiSeq lane. From the authors' description of their analysis: Raw barcoded reads were processed with MIGEC, discarding single-read molecular identifier groups before consensus assembly and CDR3 extraction. VDJtools was used for post-analysis of the clonotype tables, and diversity was normalized by down-sampling every dataset to the size of the smallest sample. In repertoire overlap clustering, CDR3 amino acid sequences, but not nucleotide sequences, were matched to correct batch-related cross-sample contamination. The public reads were run again by TCRdb, first through fastp at Q25 and then through MiXCR, and only productive beta chains were kept. A single entry per CDR3 protein holds the most common genes and DNA from its merged rows. TCRdb, rather than the study authors, made the V and J calls. The sample yields under 900,000 distinct CDR3 sequences; around 50% were counted once. The ten largest clones capture around 4.5% of the sample.

TCR beta repertoires were profiled from peripheral blood of approximately 13 young patients with multiple sclerosis to demonstrate the VDJtools post-analysis software. The multiple sclerosis patients were children and adolescents between roughly 6 and 17 years of age. Sequences were obtained from blood. This TCR derives from a girl aged 5 to 17 with multiple sclerosis.

The nucleotides are TGTGCCAGCAGCCAACAAAGCTGGGATACGCAGTATTTT. The resulting protein is CASSQQSWDTQYF. The chain uses TRBV14 and TRBJ2-3; no confident D gene assignment can be made. The germline V gene yields SGHDN for CDR1 and FVKESK for CDR2. At the junction V is shortened by 2 bases and J by 6 bases, with 9 bases in between. The CDR3 measures 13 amino acids from cysteine to phenylalanine. The DNA shown is the 39-base CDR3, in frame from base 1.